The entry below gives a single TCR beta chain sequence along with its context. The protocol was immunoSEQ multiplex PCR, while the TCRdb copy is restricted to in-frame clones and leaves out a portion. The profile shows some 250,000 clones, 81% of them singletons. The sample belongs to a study of blood T cell repertoires in COVID-19. The CDR3 extends over 15 amino acids. CDR1 and CDR2 from the germline V gene are SGHAT and FQNNGV. The V and J ends lost 2 bases and 2 bases respectively, with 12 bases between them. The sample comprised peripheral blood. V gene TRBV11-2 combines with J gene TRBJ2-5, with D perhaps TRBD1 (5 bases). The origin of this receptor is an older woman with active or convalescent COVID-19. The DNA for the CDR3 is TGTGCCAGCAGCTTATCATCAGGGCCTCAAGAGACCCAGTACTTC. Protein: CASSLSSGPQETQYF.